This T cell receptor beta chain was sequenced in a study of T cells after yellow fever vaccination. Background on the study: SMART-Seq v4 Ultra Low Input prepared libraries from low-cell fractions. Study observations and caveats: Most clones from primary vaccination resurfaced after the booster (around 95% CD4, less than 90% CD8).

Remarks on this clonotype: Its antigen is not identified.

The CDR3 runs 15 residues. The germline V and J ends were trimmed by 5 bases and 5 bases, with 18 bases remaining between them. Germline CDR1 is LGHNA and CDR2 is YNFKEQ. Generation of TCR cDNA used 5'RACE template switching (which added a universal primer site and UMIs). TCRdb recomputed calls from the 5' RACE reads with MiXCR, one row per CDR3 protein. Of about 340,000 distinct CDR3 sequences in the sample, over 8% were seen once. The sequenced sample was PBMCs, obtained on the day of the first yellow fever vaccination. The chain recombines TRBV4-2 with TRBJ1-1; D not resolved. The clonotype comes from a young man who received the YFV17D yellow fever vaccine. The CDR3 is CASSYRLGSVTEAFF. CDR3 in DNA: TGTGCCAGCAGCTACCGACTGGGATCGGTTACTGAAGCTTTCTTT.